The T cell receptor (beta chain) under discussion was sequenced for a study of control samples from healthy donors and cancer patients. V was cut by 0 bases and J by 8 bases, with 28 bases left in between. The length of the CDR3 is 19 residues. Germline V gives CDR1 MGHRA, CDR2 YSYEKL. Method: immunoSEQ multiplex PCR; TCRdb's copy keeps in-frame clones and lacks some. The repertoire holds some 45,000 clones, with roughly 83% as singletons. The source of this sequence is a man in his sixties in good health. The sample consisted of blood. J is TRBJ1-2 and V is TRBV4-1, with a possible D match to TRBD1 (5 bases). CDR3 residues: CASSQDLVRRFTGKWGYTF. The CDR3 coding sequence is TGCGCCAGCAGCCAAGATTTAGTTCGGCGCTTCACAGGAAAGTGGGGCTACACCTTC.